The TCR beta chain described here comes from a study of shared clonotypes between healthy human individuals. As for the study in general: The study used three CD4 naive, three CD4 memory, two CD8 naive and one CD8 memory plate per donor.

General observations from the study: Depth was large, yet rarefaction showed that sorted-subset sequencing was incomplete.

The germline V and J ends were trimmed by 3 bases and 4 bases, with 10 bases remaining between them. This CDR3 is 13 amino acids long. The germline CDR1 and CDR2 sequences are SGHTA and FQGTGA. Naive CD8 populations comprised CD45RO-negative cells positively selected for CCR7, excluding terminally differentiated effector memory CD45RA+ cells. This clone has just one count. As yet, its antigen is unknown. Across several immunoSEQ plates, the genomic DNA of each subset was split evenly. The table came from immunoSEQ multiplex PCR; TCRdb's copy has only in-frame clones and leaves some out. The top ten clones hold about a quarter of a sample with 550,000 to 750,000 clones, about 92% of them seen once.

Sequenced material: naive CD8+ T cells sorted from blood. The chain recombines TRBV7-3 with TRBJ2-7; possibly TRBD2 for D (5 bases). This TCR was recovered from a young man in good health. The CDR3 sequence: CASSFGVGYEQYF. The CDR3 nucleotides are TGTGCCAGCAGCTTCGGGGTGGGTTACGAGCAGTACTTC.